One and the same sample provided the 31 T cell receptor beta chains below, sequenced in a study of cytomegalovirus exposure and HLA in healthy donors (dated by TCRdb to 2017 to 2019). The method was the immunoSEQ multiplex PCR assay. Drawn from immuneACCESS, this table holds only the in-frame rearrangements with V and J called that TCRdb kept. Clones are partly lost; checked studies trace under half to an unresolved V gene and leave the rest unexplained. The sample yields about 120,000 clones; approximately 95% were counted once. The ten largest clones represent around 1.7% of the sample. Sequencing input: PBMCs. These receptors all come from a man aged 18 to 30 in good health and CMV-seronegative.

Only a few counts were recorded for this clone. The CDR3 DNA follows: TGTGCCAGCAGCGACGGAACGGGGGAGCAGTTCTTC. Translation gives CASSDGTGEQFF. J is TRBJ2-1 and V is TRBV7-3; D is perhaps TRBD2 (5 bases). Germline CDR1 and CDR2: SGHTA and FQGTGA. Trimming took off 5 bases at V and 10 bases at J, with 12 bases between the two ends. There are 12 residues in the CDR3.

The genes are TRBV9 and TRBJ2-7; 9 bases align to TRBD1. Per germline, CDR1 SGDLS and CDR2 YYNGEE. J lost 2 bases, V lost 0 bases, and 3 bases had no gene match. The CDR3 spans 15 residues. The CDR3 reads CASSVADRGPYEQYF. In DNA, the CDR3 is TGTGCCAGCAGCGTAGCGGACAGGGGTCCCTACGAGCAGTACTTC.

The V call is TRBV9, the J call TRBJ1-2; D uncertain. This CDR3 has 13 residues. V was pared by 2 bases and J by 4 bases, with 9 bases between. The V gene's germline CDR1 is SGDLS and CDR2 YYNGEE. The CDR3 DNA sequence: TGTGCCAGCAGCGTGAATGGGCGCTATGGCTACACCTTC. As protein: CASSVNGRYGYTF.

The V and J genes are TRBV18 and TRBJ2-2, with 7 bases aligning to TRBD1. CDR3 length equals 16 residues. Germline lookup yields CDR1 KGHSH and CDR2 LQKENI. Trimming cost V 6 bases and J 8 bases; bases outside gene matches: 15. The CDR3 here is CASSPRTGPPTGELFF. CDR3 coding DNA: TGTGCCAGCTCCCCGCGGACAGGTCCACCCACTGGGGAGCTGTTTTTT.

The chain joins TRBV5-6 to TRBJ2-7, with 10 bases fitting TRBD2. J lost 6 bases, V lost 0 bases, and 9 bases had no gene match. This CDR3 comprises 16 residues. Per the germline V gene, CDR1 is SGHDT and CDR2 is YYEEEE. CDR3 region: CASSLGLAGVLGEQYF. The CDR3 DNA reads as TGTGCCAGCAGCTTGGGTCTAGCGGGAGTTCTAGGCGAGCAGTACTTC. Complete variable domain (other parts from reference TRBV5-6 and TRBJ2-7): DAGVTQSPTHLIKTRGQQVTLRCSPKSGHDTVSWYQQALGQGPQFIFQYYEEEERQRGNFPDRFSGHQFPNYSSELNVNALLLGDSALYLCASSLGLAGVLGEQYFGPGTRLTVT.

This clone was seen just once. V usage is TRBV18 and J usage is TRBJ2-5; D uncertain. The CDR3 length is 12 residues. Trimming pared 5 bases from V and 3 bases from J, leaving 7 bases between. Germline assignment: CDR1 KGHSH and CDR2 LQKENI. DNA for the CDR3: TGTGCCAGCTCAGTCCGGGAAGAGACCCAGTACTTC. Translating it yields CASSVREETQYF.

The rearrangement uses TRBV28 and TRBJ1-1; D gene ambiguous. This CDR3 contains 16 residues. Between the trimmed V and J ends, which lost 4 bases and 0 bases, there was a span of 15 bases. Looked up from germline, CDR1 is MDHEN and CDR2 is SYDVKM. CDR3 protein: CASSSEASLLNTEAFF. The CDR3 DNA is TGTGCCAGCAGTTCCGAGGCCTCCCTTTTGAACACTGAAGCTTTCTTT.

The chain couples TRBV30 to TRBJ2-7; weak D call: TRBD1 (7 bases). V was shortened by 4 bases and J by 6 bases, with 13 bases between the two germline ends. CDR3 size: 12 residues. The germline CDR1 and CDR2 sequences are GTSNPN and SVGIG (reference sequence). The CDR3 region has the DNA TGTGCCTGGAACAGGGGAGGTGGCGAGCAGTACTTC. This gives the protein CAWNRGGGEQYF.

V and J are TRBV29-1 and TRBJ2-7, with 7 bases that match TRBD2. The CDR3 runs 12 residues. From germline, CDR1 is SQVTM and CDR2 ANQGSEA. J gave up 6 bases and V 2 bases, and 4 bases lay outside the gene matches. For the CDR3, the DNA is TGCAGCGTTGAATCGGGGGGTTTCGAGCAGTACTTC. It specifies CSVESGGFEQYF.

The chain combines TRBV7-2 with TRBJ1-3; D not resolved. This CDR3 comprises 13 residues. Germline V gene sequence: CDR1 SGHTA, CDR2 FQGNSA. Trimming left V 4 bases short and J 8 bases short, with 12 bases between. The CDR3 spells CASSSISVDTIYF. CDR3 nucleotide sequence: TGTGCCAGCAGCTCCATAAGTGTAGACACCATATATTTT.

V is TRBV19 and J is TRBJ1-5; D gene ambiguous. The CDR3 is 15 amino acids. Germline V gene data show CDR1 as LNHDA and CDR2 as SQIVND (reference sequence). Trimming removed 3 bases at V and 0 bases at J, with 9 bases between. CDR3: CASSIQHYSNQPQHF. The CDR3, as DNA: TGTGCCAGTAGTATTCAACACTATAGCAATCAGCCCCAGCATTTT.

V is TRBV27 and J is TRBJ2-1; 11 bases align to TRBD2. CDR3 length: 17 amino acids. J was trimmed by 5 bases and V by 4 bases; bases with no gene match: 10. Germline V lookup: CDR1 MNHEY, CDR2 SMNVEV (reference sequence). Here the CDR3 reads CASSSISSTSGDNEQFF. CDR3 coding DNA: TGTGCCAGCAGTTCTATATCGTCGACTAGCGGGGACAATGAGCAGTTCTTC.

The chain is built from TRBV28 and TRBJ2-1; a weak D match, TRBD2 (6 bases). Looked up from germline, CDR1 is MDHEN and CDR2 is SYDVKM. V lost 5 bases and J 0 bases, leaving 14 bases between the germline ends. The CDR3 loop spans 16 amino acids. CDR3 DNA: TGTGCCAGCAGTGCATCCGGGACTGGCTCCTACAATGAGCAGTTCTTC. Residues: CASSASGTGSYNEQFF.

The chain links TRBV27 to TRBJ1-2; the D is unclear. The germline V gene has CDR1 MNHEY and CDR2 SMNVEV (reference sequence). The CDR3 extends over 13 amino acids. Between the trimmed V and J ends, which lost 3 bases and 2 bases, there was a span of 7 bases. The CDR3 region has the DNA TGTGCCAGCAGTTTTCGGGAAAACTATGGCTACACCTTC. It codes for CASSFRENYGYTF.

The V and J genes are TRBV2 and TRBJ1-2; no firm D call. CDR1 is SNHLY, CDR2 FYNNEI, per germline. The CDR3 length is 15 residues. The V and J ends lost 4 bases and 4 bases respectively, with 16 bases between them. The DNA of the CDR3 is TGTGCCAGCAGTGGAGGTAGGATCGATCTCTATGGCTACACCTTC. Amino acid sequence: CASSGGRIDLYGYTF.

The chain uses TRBV4-1 and TRBJ1-5; perhaps TRBD1 as D (5 bases). Trimming removed 0 bases from V and 5 bases from J, with 14 bases in between. The V gene's germline CDR1 is MGHRA and CDR2 YSYEKL. The CDR3 covers 16 residues. As DNA, the CDR3 is TGCGCCAGCAGCCAAGAAGGGGCGTCCAGGGATCAGCCCCAGCATTTT. This codes for CASSQEGASRDQPQHF.

The chain carries TRBV28 and TRBJ2-4; 7 bases align to TRBD2. Germline CDR1 is MDHEN and CDR2 is SYDVKM. Trimming removed 3 bases from V and 8 bases from J; junction bases left unmatched: 7. The CDR3 loop spans 14 amino acids. The CDR3 region has the DNA TGTGCCAGCAGTTTTGTAGGGAGCGGGGACATTCAGTACTTC. Translating gives CASSFVGSGDIQYF.

The rearrangement links TRBV5-1 to TRBJ2-2, with a weak D call TRBD2 (5 bases). Trimming pared 7 bases from V and 3 bases from J, leaving 10 bases between. The CDR3 loop spans 13 amino acids. Germline V gives CDR1 SGHRS, CDR2 YFSETQ. The CDR3 bases are TGCGCCAGCTCCTGGGGAGACACCGGGGAGCTGTTTTTT. Encoded protein: CASSWGDTGELFF.

This sequence joins TRBV11-2 and TRBJ1-3; 9 positions agree with TRBD1. Germline trimming cut 6 bases from V and 0 bases from J; bases unmatched to any gene: 6. The CDR3 has 16 amino acids. Germline V CDR1 and CDR2: SGHAT, FQNNGV. As DNA, the CDR3 is TGTGCCAGCAGGGGACAGGGCGGTCCCTCTGGAAACACCATATATTTT. This sequence encodes CASRGQGGPSGNTIYF.

The V gene is TRBV6-1, the J gene TRBJ1-5; maybe TRBD1 (5 bases). Trimming took 4 bases from V and 11 from J, leaving 18 bases between them. Germline V gene data show CDR1 as MNHNS and CDR2 as SASEGT. The CDR3 contains 14 residues. This CDR3 reads CASSARRRDRSQHF. The CDR3 bases are TGTGCCAGCAGTGCAAGAAGGAGGGACCGATCCCAGCATTTT.

The chain has TRBV5-4 and TRBJ2-1; D may be TRBD2 (5 bases). The CDR3 covers 14 residues. Trimming left V 3 bases short and J 4 bases short, with 11 bases between. Germline lookup yields CDR1 SGHNT and CDR2 YYREEE (reference sequence). The CDR3 loop reads CASSSWTDYNEQFF. As DNA, the CDR3 is TGTGCCAGCAGCTCTTGGACTGATTACAATGAGCAGTTCTTC.

The chain joins TRBV4-2 to TRBJ2-7; the match to TRBD2 covers 7 bases. The trim removed 0 bases at V and 0 bases at J, leaving 8 bases unmatched. This CDR3 contains 17 residues. CDR1 is LGHNA and CDR2 is YNFKEQ in the germline V gene. As DNA, the CDR3 is TGTGCCAGCAGCCAAGAAAGGCTAGCGGTGAGCTCCTACGAGCAGTACTTC. This encodes CASSQERLAVSSYEQYF.

CDR3 nucleotide sequence: TGCGCCAGCAGCCACGTGACAGGGTCCCCACCTTATGGCTACACCTTC. Protein: CASSHVTGSPPYGYTF. The genes are TRBV4-3 and TRBJ1-2; the match to TRBD1 covers 7 bases. Losses at the gene ends were 3 bases for V and 5 bases for J; bases not matched to a gene: 12. This CDR3 has 16 amino acids. Looked up from germline, CDR1 is LGHNA and CDR2 is YSLEER.

The genes are TRBV6-1 and TRBJ2-7, with TRBD1 as a possible D gene (6 bases). Germline CDR1 MNHNS, CDR2 SASEGT. The V and J ends lost 0 bases and 2 bases respectively, with 20 bases between them. The CDR3 runs to 18 residues. CDR3 protein: CASSEARGGEGMAYEQYF. The CDR3 nucleotides read TGTGCCAGCAGTGAAGCGCGAGGGGGAGAAGGGATGGCCTACGAGCAGTACTTC.

The chain has TRBV29-1 and TRBJ2-1, with 14 bases that match TRBD2. Losses at the gene ends were 8 bases for V and 2 bases for J; bases not matched to a gene: 14. Germline values: CDR1 SQVTM, CDR2 ANQGSEA. The length of the CDR3 is 18 residues. The CDR3 DNA reads TGCAGCTCTTTTTGGGGGACTAGCGGGAGCCTAACCTACAATGAGCAGTTCTTC. This sequence encodes CSSFWGTSGSLTYNEQFF.

This chain links TRBV28 with TRBJ1-2; tentatively, D is TRBD1 (5 bases). CDR3 length: 13 amino acids. In germline, CDR1 is MDHEN, CDR2 SYDVKM. V lost 2 bases, J lost 4 bases, and 8 bases lay in between. The CDR3 coding sequence is TGTGCCAGCAGTTTAGCAGGGCCCTATGGCTACACCTTC. This gives the protein CASSLAGPYGYTF.

This sequence joins TRBV6-5 and TRBJ1-3; TRBD1 agrees at 8 bases. With V trimmed by 5 bases and J by 0 bases, 3 bases remained unmatched. Germline CDR1 reads MNHEY; CDR2 reads SVGAGI. This CDR3 spans 15 amino acids. DNA of the CDR3: TGTGCCAGCAGTGGGACAGGTTACTCTGGAAACACCATATATTTT. Protein product: CASSGTGYSGNTIYF.

CDR3 residues: CASSLASGENSDTQYF. CDR3 nucleotides: TGTGCCAGCAGCTTAGCGAGTGGGGAGAATTCAGATACGCAGTATTTT. The V gene is TRBV7-6, the J gene TRBJ2-3, with D possibly matching TRBD2 (5 bases). Germline CDR1 and CDR2: SGHVS and FNYEAQ. V was clipped by 0 bases and J by 4 bases, with 14 bases between them. CDR3 size: 16 residues.

This chain joins TRBV23-1 and TRBJ2-3; TRBD2 agrees at 16 bases. TRBV23-1 is sorted into the ORF group, with uncertain function. The CDR3 contains 19 residues. Losses at the gene ends were 1 base for V and 3 bases for J; bases not matched to a gene: 7. CDR3 bases: TGCGCCAGCAGTCAATATGGGACTAGCGGGAGGGCCGGGACAGATACGCAGTATTTT. It codes for CASSQYGTSGRAGTDTQYF.

The genes are TRBV6-5 and TRBJ2-1; D is uncertain. This CDR3 comprises 16 residues. The germline CDR1 and CDR2 sequences are MNHEY and SVGAGI. The V end was cut by 0 bases, the J end by 2 bases, with 11 bases between. DNA for the CDR3: TGTGCCAGCAGTTACTCGATTAACCCTACCTACAATGAGCAGTTCTTC. It codes for CASSYSINPTYNEQFF.

The chain uses TRBV6-5 and TRBJ1-3; D is unresolved. The CDR3 totals 15 residues. Germline CDR1 MNHEY, CDR2 SVGAGI. V was pared by 6 bases and J by 0 bases, with 12 bases between. This chain's CDR3 is CASSPFSGSGNTIYF. The CDR3 region has the DNA TGTGCCAGCAGCCCTTTCAGTGGCTCTGGAAACACCATATATTTT.